The 27 T cell receptor beta chains presented below share a single source sample, sequenced in a study of cytomegalovirus exposure and HLA in healthy donors. With 60 Vbeta and 13 Jbeta primers, the PCR was carried out. Measured with immunoSEQ multiplex PCR; TCRdb has only the in-frame clones, and not every one. This table has about 120,000 clones, 60% to 80% appearing once. The material sequenced was PBMCs. Receptor source: a woman in her fifties or sixties in good health and CMV-seronegative.

V gene TRBV7-9 combines with J gene TRBJ2-2; 8 positions match TRBD1. The CDR3 is 18 residues long. Germline V gene data show CDR1 as SEHNR and CDR2 as FQNEAQ (reference sequence). V trimming: 6 bases; J trimming: 0 bases; junction bases outside the gene matches: 12. CDR3 amino acids: CASRGLTGVFANTGELFF. In DNA form, the CDR3 reads TGTGCCAGCAGGGGATTGACAGGGGTGTTCGCGAACACCGGGGAGCTGTTTTTT.

The chain combines TRBV11-2 with TRBJ1-5, with D unresolved. CDR3 length: 13 amino acids. The germline V gene has CDR1 SGHAT and CDR2 FQNNGV. The V end lost 2 bases, the J end lost 4 bases, and 6 bases lay between the germline ends. CDR3 residues: CASSLSENQPQHF. The CDR3 nucleotides read TGTGCCAGCAGCTTATCGGAGAATCAGCCCCAGCATTTT.

The V and J genes are TRBV7-3 and TRBJ2-1; D perhaps matches TRBD1 (5 bases). Germline CDR1 reads SGHTA; CDR2 reads FQGTGA. V was cut by 3 bases and J by 8 bases, with 14 bases left in between. CDR3 length: 14 amino acids. DNA for the CDR3: TGTGCCAGCAGCTTGGAGACAGTCTCCGATGAGCAGTTCTTC. It codes for CASSLETVSDEQFF.

The V gene is TRBV2, the J gene TRBJ2-4; possible D gene TRBD2, 6 bases. Trimming removed 6 bases at V and 5 bases at J, with 20 bases between. Germline-derived CDR1 and CDR2 are SNHLY and FYNNEI. The CDR3 sequence is 16 residues long. CDR3 loop: CASRVGFGGLQNIQYF. Written as DNA, the CDR3 is TGTGCCAGCAGGGTAGGATTTGGAGGGCTTCAAAACATTCAGTACTTC.

The genes are TRBV5-1 and TRBJ2-7; TRBD2 aligns across 8 bases. CDR3 length equals 17 residues. After removal of 3 bases from V and 4 bases from J, the junction contained 15 bases not matched to a gene. CDR1 and CDR2 (germline): SGHRS, YFSETQ. CDR3 protein: CASSSRPGRGRHYEQYF. In DNA, the CDR3 is TGCGCCAGCAGCTCGCGACCGGGTCGCGGGAGGCATTACGAGCAGTACTTC.

This clone came up once. The gene calls are TRBV11-3 and TRBJ2-1, with 12 bases identical to TRBD2. Germline CDR1 reads SGHNT; CDR2 reads YENEEA. The V gene end was trimmed by 1 base and the J gene end by 8 bases; junction bases not matched to a gene: 9. The CDR3 length is 17 residues. This CDR3 is CASSLGTSGGFDDEQFF. Here the CDR3 DNA reads TGTGCCAGCAGCTTAGGTACTAGCGGGGGGTTTGACGATGAGCAGTTCTTC.

The rearrangement links TRBV11-3 to TRBJ2-7, with D unresolved. The V gene's germline CDR1 is SGHNT and CDR2 YENEEA. The CDR3 has 13 residues. V lost 0 bases and J 10 bases, leaving 13 bases between the germline ends. The CDR3 sequence is CASSLEQTSPQYF. The CDR3 DNA is TGTGCCAGCAGCTTAGAACAGACCTCGCCCCAGTACTTC.

The chain joins TRBV10-3 to TRBJ2-7, with 9 bases lining up with TRBD2. This CDR3 region has 13 residues. Germline CDR1 is ENHRY and CDR2 is SYGVKD. Losses at the gene ends were 6 bases for V and 4 bases for J; bases not matched to a gene: 4. The CDR3 bases are TGTGCCATCAGAACTAGCGGGCTGTACGAGCAGTACTTC. It translates to CAIRTSGLYEQYF.

The chain has TRBV5-6 and TRBJ1-1; no firm D call. The V and J ends lost 2 bases and 4 bases respectively, with 3 bases between them. This CDR3 has 11 residues. Germline lookup yields CDR1 SGHDT and CDR2 YYEEEE. The CDR3: CASSFLTEAFF. The CDR3 DNA follows: TGTGCCAGCAGCTTCCTCACTGAAGCTTTCTTT.

The rearrangement links TRBV7-9 to TRBJ2-1, with 9 bases that match TRBD2. The CDR3 sequence is 14 residues long. The germline V gene has CDR1 SEHNR and CDR2 FQNEAQ (reference sequence). V was clipped by 4 bases and J by 6 bases; unmatched bases: 4. CDR3 region: CASSSLSGSNEQFF. Here the CDR3 DNA reads TGTGCCAGCAGCTCCCTTAGCGGGAGCAATGAGCAGTTCTTC.

This clone showed up just a few times. This sequence joins TRBV9 and TRBJ1-3; no clear D. CDR3 size: 14 residues. V was cut by 0 bases and J by 0 bases, with 4 bases left in between. CDR1 and CDR2 (germline): SGDLS, YYNGEE. The chain's CDR3 is CASSVDNSGNTIYF. The CDR3 DNA sequence: TGTGCCAGCAGCGTAGACAACTCTGGAAACACCATATATTTT.

The rearrangement uses TRBV28 and TRBJ2-1; 9 nucleotides agree with TRBD2. V shed 5 bases and J 3 bases; nucleotides not matched to a gene: 8. This CDR3 comprises 16 residues. The germline CDR1 and CDR2 sequences are MDHEN and SYDVKM. The CDR3 nucleotides are TGTGCCAGCAGTGCCGCCAGCGGGGGGAACTACAATGAGCAGTTCTTC. Its translation: CASSAASGGNYNEQFF.

The table lists this clone with a few counts. Here the CDR3 reads CASSAQTGVNIQYF. The CDR3 DNA is TGTGCCAGCAGTGCCCAGACAGGGGTAAACATTCAGTACTTC. The J gene is TRBJ2-4, the V gene TRBV2, with TRBD1 identical over 8 bases. V lost 4 bases, J lost 6 bases, and 5 bases stayed unmatched. This CDR3 spans 14 amino acids. In germline, CDR1 is SNHLY, CDR2 FYNNEI. Filled out from reference TRBV2 and TRBJ2-4, the complete variable domain reads EPEVTQTPSHQVTQMGQEVILRCVPISNHLYFYWYRQILGQKVEFLVSFYNNEISEKSEIFDDQFSVERPDGSNFTLKIRSTKLEDSAMYFCASSAQTGVNIQYFGAGTRLSVL.

The chain uses TRBV7-8 and TRBJ2-2; 9 bases map to TRBD2. The CDR3 consists of 16 residues. In germline, CDR1 is SGHVS, CDR2 FQNEAQ. Trimming removed 7 bases from V and 4 bases from J; junction bases left unmatched: 10. The CDR3 DNA is TGTGCCAGCACCAATAGCGGGAGTCCCCTCACCGGGGAGCTGTTTTTT. It codes for CASTNSGSPLTGELFF.

The chain links TRBV5-4 to TRBJ2-6; tentatively, D is TRBD1 (5 bases). The V and J ends lost 4 bases and 0 bases respectively, with 11 bases between them. The CDR3 runs 16 residues. The germline V gene has CDR1 SGHNT and CDR2 YYREEE (reference sequence). The CDR3 spells CASSESTGSGANVLTF. In nucleotides, the CDR3 is TGTGCCAGCAGCGAATCAACAGGCTCTGGGGCCAACGTCCTGACTTTC.

The chain recombines TRBV4-3 with TRBJ1-2, with 8 bases identical to TRBD1. The CDR3 is 14 residues long. V was pared by 0 bases and J by 8 bases, with 5 bases of the junction left unmatched. In germline, CDR1 is LGHNA, CDR2 YSLEER. The CDR3 coding sequence is TGCGCCAGCAGCCAAGACAGGGGGCACGGGGGCTACACCTTC. Encoded protein: CASSQDRGHGGYTF.

The V gene is TRBV28, the J gene TRBJ2-1; 10 bases are a match to TRBD2. With V trimmed by 2 bases and J by 3 bases, 7 bases remained unmatched. Germline V CDR1 and CDR2: MDHEN, SYDVKM. The CDR3 loop spans 17 amino acids. CDR3 region: CASSLMSSGRRYNEQFF. The CDR3 DNA reads TGTGCCAGCAGTTTAATGTCTAGCGGGAGACGCTACAATGAGCAGTTCTTC.

The rearrangement links TRBV5-4 to TRBJ2-1, with D maybe TRBD2 (7 bases). The CDR3 runs 16 residues. Trimming removed 4 bases at V and 4 bases at J, with 18 bases between. CDR1 is SGHNT and CDR2 is YYREEE in the germline V gene (reference sequence). The CDR3 spells CASSPGVGGPYNEQFF. CDR3 DNA sequence: TGTGCCAGCAGCCCGGGGGTGGGGGGGCCGTACAATGAGCAGTTCTTC.

The chain couples TRBV7-2 to TRBJ2-7; TRBD2 agrees at 8 bases. Germline loops: CDR1 SGHTA, CDR2 FQGNSA. The CDR3 spans 14 residues. Trimming at V came to 5 bases and at J to 4 bases, leaving 7 bases not matched to a gene. The CDR3 DNA sequence: TGTGCCAGCAGCCGGACTAGCCAAAATTACGAGCAGTACTTC. Translation: CASSRTSQNYEQYF.

As for this clone: Since the CDR3 does not end with the conserved phenylalanine or tryptophan, this likely comes from a read error. The limits of the CDR3 on the DNA are not certain, so only TCRdb's listed CDR3 is given. This chain uses TRBV19 with TRBJ1-4; TRBD1 reflects the table's D call only, with no check against the DNA. The CDR3 spans 8 residues, counting both ends. Germline lookup yields CDR1 LNHDA and CDR2 SQIVND (reference sequence). CDR3 loop: CASGYGTV.

The chain couples TRBV2 to TRBJ2-1; the match to TRBD2 covers 9 bases. The germline gives CDR1 SNHLY, CDR2 FYNNEI. Unmatched junction bases numbered 13, after V lost 4 bases and J lost 9 bases. The CDR3 extends over 16 amino acids. In DNA form, the CDR3 reads TGTGCCAGCAGTGCCCCCGGGGTAGCGGGAGTAGGTGAGCAGTTCTTC. As protein: CASSAPGVAGVGEQFF.

This chain joins TRBV30 and TRBJ2-7, with 9 nucleotides matching TRBD1. J gave up 0 bases and V 6 bases, and 6 bases lay outside the gene matches. The CDR3 length is 14 residues. Looked up from germline, CDR1 is GTSNPN and CDR2 is SVGIG (reference sequence). The DNA for the CDR3 is TGTGCCTGCCGAGACAGGGGGAACTCCTACGAGCAGTACTTC. This gives the protein CACRDRGNSYEQYF.

CDR3 region: CASSLTRTDRAGEQYF. As DNA, the CDR3 is TGTGCCAGCAGCTTAACTCGGACTGACAGGGCGGGGGAGCAGTACTTC. The chain uses TRBV7-9 and TRBJ2-7, with a tentative D call TRBD1 (7 bases). V lost 2 bases and J 7 bases, leaving 21 bases between the germline ends. The CDR3 has 16 amino acids. From germline, CDR1 is SEHNR and CDR2 FQNEAQ (reference sequence).

Details on this clone: Other DNA sequences from this sample encode an identical CDR3 as well. The rearrangement uses TRBV25-1 and TRBJ2-7; D perhaps matches TRBD1 (5 bases). CDR1 and CDR2 from the germline V gene are MGHDK and SYGVNS. The V gene lost 5 bases and the J gene lost 5 bases, with 13 bases spanning the gap. There are 13 residues in the CDR3. In DNA, the CDR3 is TGTGCCAGCAGTCGGGCAGGGCTCAACGAGCAGTACTTC. It is translated as CASSRAGLNEQYF.

This rearrangement joins TRBV14 to TRBJ2-1; 7 positions match TRBD2. The CDR3 runs to 19 residues. Germline-derived CDR1 and CDR2 are SGHDN and FVKESK. The ends lost 2 bases at V and 5 bases at J; junction bases unmatched: 18. CDR3 sequence: CASSQRYRAGLFPDNEQFF. In DNA, the CDR3 is TGTGCCAGCAGCCAACGCTACCGAGCGGGACTGTTTCCCGACAATGAGCAGTTCTTC. The complete variable domain, with remaining parts taken from reference TRBV14 and TRBJ2-1, reads EAGVTQFPSHSVIEKGQTVTLRCDPISGHDNLYWYRRVMGKEIKFLLHFVKESKQDESGMPNNRFLAERTGGTYSTLKVQPAELEDSGVYFCASSQRYRAGLFPDNEQFFGPGTRLTVL.

This clone was recorded a few times. This chain joins TRBV29-1 and TRBJ2-7; D may be TRBD1 (5 bases). Germline lookup yields CDR1 SQVTM and CDR2 ANQGSEA. V was cut by 3 bases and J by 3 bases, with 9 bases left in between. CDR3 length: 12 amino acids. CDR3 in DNA: TGCAGCGTTGAGGGGCCGAACTACGAGCAGTACTTC. Residues: CSVEGPNYEQYF.

This clone was counted a few times. This chain links TRBV19 with TRBJ2-2; unclear D gene. The CDR3 totals 11 residues. V shed 9 bases and J shed 2 bases, with 4 bases lying between them. Germline V gene lookup returns CDR1 LNHDA and CDR2 SQIVND (reference sequence). The CDR3 DNA follows: TGTGCCAGCAAAAACACCGGGGAGCTGTTTTTT. Translating gives CASKNTGELFF.